This T cell receptor beta chain emerged from a study of early T cells in non-severe SARS-CoV-2 infection. Study-level background: Investigators sequenced bulk RNA drawn from unsorted whole blood, and chains remained unpaired. Study findings and constraints: A preference for anti-spike CD8 responses marked VDJdb matching, which missed private and CD4 specificities.

The germline gives CDR1 SQVTM, CDR2 ANQGSEA. V was trimmed by 3 bases and J by 2 bases, leaving 6 bases between them. The CDR3 extends over 12 amino acids. The library protocol tagged individual cDNA molecules with unique molecular identifiers. TCRdb recomputed calls from the 5' RACE reads with MiXCR, one row per CDR3 protein. Of approximately 71,000 distinct CDR3 sequences in the sample, 12% are singletons; the top ten hold roughly 4.3%. This clonotype was observed at least ten times. The target antigen is unknown. The origin of this receptor is an adult who was a healthcare worker with PCR-confirmed SARS-CoV-2 infection or an uninfected control (not recorded which). Specimen: whole blood. This chain links TRBV29-1 with TRBJ2-3; D is ambiguous. The CDR3 coding sequence is TGCAGCGTTGAGGCACTCACAGATACGCAGTATTTT. Translating it yields CSVEALTDTQYF.